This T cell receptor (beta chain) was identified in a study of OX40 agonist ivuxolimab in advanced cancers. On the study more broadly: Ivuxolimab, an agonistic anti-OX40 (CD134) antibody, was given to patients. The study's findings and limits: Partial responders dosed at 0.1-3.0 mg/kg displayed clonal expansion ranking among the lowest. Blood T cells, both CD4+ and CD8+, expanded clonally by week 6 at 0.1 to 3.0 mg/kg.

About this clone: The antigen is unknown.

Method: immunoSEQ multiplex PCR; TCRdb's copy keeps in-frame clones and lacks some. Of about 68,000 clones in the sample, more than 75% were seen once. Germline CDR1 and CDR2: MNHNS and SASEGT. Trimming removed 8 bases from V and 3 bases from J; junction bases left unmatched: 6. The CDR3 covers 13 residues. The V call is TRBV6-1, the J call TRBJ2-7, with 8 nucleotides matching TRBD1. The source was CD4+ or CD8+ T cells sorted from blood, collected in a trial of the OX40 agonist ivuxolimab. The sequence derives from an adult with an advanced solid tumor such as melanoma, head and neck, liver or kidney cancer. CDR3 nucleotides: TGTGCCAGCCGAACCGGACAGGGCTACGAGCAGTACTTC. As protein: CASRTGQGYEQYF.